This T cell receptor beta chain stems from a study of T cells in Graves' hyperthyroidism and ophthalmopathy. Study-level points and caveats: Patients with ophthalmopathy were separated from those with stable hyperthyroidism by a 13 V-J model.

Worth noting for this clonotype: Its specificity is not known.

Amplified TCR beta CDR3 regions derived from RNA transcripts. A set of HTBI primers served as the primers for a first-round RT-PCR of the TCR CDR3. TCRdb redid the calling of the multiplex PCR reads with MiXCR, one entry per CDR3 protein. The sample consists of hundreds of thousands of distinct CDR3 sequences, about 17% of them appearing once. This CDR3 is built from 18 residues. From germline, CDR1 is KGHDR and CDR2 SFDVKD. The clonotype was recovered from a woman aged 30 to 39 with Graves' hyperthyroidism. The rearrangement links TRBV24-1 to TRBJ2-1, with 13 nucleotides matching TRBD2. The J call is uncertain, as TRBJ2-7 better fits the DNA end. The sample consisted of blood. CDR3 in DNA: TGTGCCACCAGTGATTGGACCGGGACTAGCGGGACCTACAATGAGCAGTACTTC. It translates to CATSDWTGTSGTYNEQYF.